The 12 T cell receptor beta chains reported below all come from one sample, sequenced in a study of shared clonotypes between healthy human individuals. Sequencing was performed with immunoSEQ multiplex PCR; in TCRdb, only in-frame clones are kept and a portion is missing. The sample holds roughly 530,000 clones, 90% to 96% seen once. The sequenced material came from naive CD4+ T cells sorted from blood. The subset is: CD45RA+ positively selected. These receptors came from a woman between 25 and 40 years old in good health.

The genes are TRBV5-5 and TRBJ2-3; D ambiguous. The V end was cut by 0 bases, the J end by 6 bases, with 8 bases between. The germline V gene has CDR1 SGHKS and CDR2 YYEKEE (reference sequence). This CDR3 is 13 amino acids long. CDR3 loop: CASSLAPSDTQYF. The CDR3, as DNA: TGTGCCAGCAGCTTGGCCCCCAGCGATACGCAGTATTTT. The variable domain in full, completed from reference TRBV5-5 and TRBJ2-3, reads DAGVTQSPTHLIKTRGQQVTLRCSPISGHKSVSWYQQVLGQGPQFIFQYYEKEERGRGNFPDRFSARQFPNYSSELNVNALLLGDSALYLCASSLAPSDTQYFGPGTRLTVL.

CDR3 residues: CASSRALGANVLTF. Written as DNA, the CDR3 is TGCGCCAGCAGTCGGGCCCTGGGGGCCAACGTCCTGACTTTC. The chain recombines TRBV10-2 with TRBJ2-6; D is unclear. Germline V gene lookup returns CDR1 WSHSY and CDR2 SAAADI. The ends were cut back, 5 bases at V and 4 bases at J, with 9 bases in the middle. CDR3 length equals 14 residues.

This chain links TRBV27 with TRBJ1-2; D gene uncertain. The germline V and J ends were trimmed by 7 bases and 1 base, with 10 bases remaining between them. This CDR3 has 13 amino acids. CDR1 MNHEY and CDR2 SMNVEV come from the germline V gene (reference sequence). The CDR3 coding sequence is TGTGCCAGCATGAGCCAACTTAACTATGGCTACACCTTC. It is translated as CASMSQLNYGYTF.

This clone has a single count. The V call is TRBV11-2, the J call TRBJ2-3; TRBD2 agrees at 7 bases. CDR1 is SGHAT and CDR2 is FQNNGV in the germline V gene. The CDR3 consists of 17 residues. Losses at the gene ends were 2 bases for V and 0 bases for J; bases not matched to a gene: 8. CDR3 DNA sequence: TGTGCCAGCAGCTTAACCCGGGGGAGGGGTAGCACAGATACGCAGTATTTT. It specifies CASSLTRGRGSTDTQYF.

V and J are TRBV18 and TRBJ2-1, with TRBD2 matching over 8 bases. The junction had 11 bases not matched to a gene; V was cut back by 6 bases and J by 10 bases. Per germline, CDR1 KGHSH and CDR2 LQKENI. This CDR3 contains 14 residues. For the CDR3, the DNA is TGTGCCAGCTCCCCCACTCTAGCGGGTGTAGAGCAGTTCTTC. Protein product: CASSPTLAGVEQFF.

This chain joins TRBV5-1 and TRBJ2-1; TRBD2 agrees at 7 bases. After removal of 3 bases from V and 5 bases from J, the junction contained 8 bases not matched to a gene. This CDR3 is built from 15 residues. CDR1 is SGHRS and CDR2 is YFSETQ in the germline V gene. The CDR3, as DNA: TGCGCCAGCAGCTCTAGCGGAGGGAAGAACAATGAGCAGTTCTTC. Its protein product is CASSSSGGKNNEQFF. Together with reference TRBV5-1 and TRBJ2-1, the CDR3 gives the full variable domain: KAGVTQTPRYLIKTRGQQVTLSCSPISGHRSVSWYQQTPGQGLQFLFEYFSETQRNKGNFPGRFSGRQFSNSRSEMNVSTLELGDSALYLCASSSSGGKNNEQFFGPGTRLTVL.

Concerning this clone itself: Additional DNA sequences in this sample encode the identical CDR3. This chain links TRBV28 with TRBJ2-7; D unclear. The CDR3 contains 13 residues. The V end was cut by 2 bases, the J end by 1 base, with 6 bases between. CDR1 is MDHEN, CDR2 SYDVKM, per germline. DNA of the CDR3: TGTGCCAGCAGTTTAGGCAGATCCTACGAGCAGTACTTC. Translated: CASSLGRSYEQYF.

The V call is TRBV7-2, the J call TRBJ2-2; D is perhaps TRBD2 (5 bases). Germline CDR1 is SGHTA and CDR2 is FQGNSA. The CDR3 totals 15 residues. Trimming removed 4 bases at V and 5 bases at J, with 14 bases between. The DNA of the CDR3 is TGTGCCAGCAGCTCAAGAAGTCCGGGGACCGGGGAGCTGTTTTTT. Protein: CASSSRSPGTGELFF.

The chain combines TRBV5-1 with TRBJ2-4; possible D gene TRBD1, 6 bases. The V gene lost 4 bases and the J gene lost 1 base, with 15 bases spanning the gap. Germline V gene sequence: CDR1 SGHRS, CDR2 YFSETQ. The CDR3 contains 16 residues. The CDR3 reads CASSPDPQGAKNIQYF. CDR3 nucleotide sequence: TGCGCCAGCAGCCCAGATCCTCAGGGGGCCAAAAACATTCAGTACTTC.

The V gene is TRBV5-1, the J gene TRBJ2-7; D not certain. V lost 0 bases and J 3 bases, leaving 4 bases between the germline ends. The CDR3 has 12 amino acids. Germline loops: CDR1 SGHRS, CDR2 YFSETQ. The CDR3 region is CASSLDVYEQYF. The CDR3 DNA reads as TGCGCCAGCAGCTTGGACGTCTACGAGCAGTACTTC.

The chain combines TRBV19 with TRBJ2-3; 7 bases align to TRBD1. V lost 3 bases, J lost 1 base, and 4 bases stayed unmatched. Germline V gene sequence: CDR1 LNHDA, CDR2 SQIVND (reference sequence). This CDR3 is 15 amino acids long. CDR3 amino acids: CASSIPGQGTDTQYF. CDR3 coding DNA: TGTGCCAGTAGTATCCCAGGACAGGGCACAGATACGCAGTATTTT.

To note about this clone: The same CDR3 can be traced to other DNA sequences in this sample. This chain connects TRBV14 to TRBJ2-7, with 7 positions matching TRBD1. Germline V CDR1 and CDR2: SGHDN, FVKESK. The CDR3 loop spans 12 amino acids. V lost 6 bases, J lost 4 bases, and 3 bases stayed unmatched. The CDR3 DNA reads as TGTGCCAGCAGTCGACAGGGATACGAGCAGTACTTC. Protein sequence: CASSRQGYEQYF.